Sequencing of this T cell receptor beta chain was carried out in a study of CD8+ T cells in alopecia areata. Study-wide background: At a dose of 5 to 10 mg twice daily, oral tofacitinib was given to treated patients.

A note on this clone: Its antigen is not identified.

The treatment denotes: oral pan-JAK inhibitor, 5-10 mg twice daily. Sorting from PBMCs produced CD4+ and CD8+ T cells. Study-level findings and limits: Having one nonresponder leaves uncertain how baseline CD8+ expansion relates to response. The study found that many expanded lesional clones persisted in scalp and blood during tofacitinib.

As the sequencing template, cDNA was produced by extracting RNA and reverse transcribing it. TCRdb keeps only in-frame clones here, not all; method: immunoSEQ multiplex PCR. Of some 110,000 clones detected, roughly three fifths appear once; the ten largest clones hold 12%. The origin of this receptor is a human donor with alopecia areata. The starting material was CD8+ T cells sorted from blood, obtained at week 24, from a patient treated with tofacitinib.

The CDR3 here is CASKSGTGSEAFF. The CDR3, as DNA: TGTGCCAGCAAGTCGGGGACAGGGTCTGAAGCTTTCTTT. V is TRBV6-4 and J is TRBJ1-1; TRBD1 matches 9 bases. The germline gives CDR1 MRHNA, CDR2 SNTAGT. Trimming cost V 7 bases and J 6 bases; bases outside gene matches: 6. This CDR3 spans 13 amino acids.